These 14 T cell receptor beta chains were sequenced from one sample in a study of type 1 regulatory T cells. One entry per CDR3 protein results from TCRdb running MiXCR on the reads. The sample consists of about 14,000 distinct CDR3 sequences, roughly an eighth of them appearing once. Antigen specificity for these receptors is unknown. The sequenced material came from cultured T cells, either the whole culture or a sorted T cell fraction (not recorded which). The receptor source for this set is a human donor in good health.

This clonotype was counted many times. The chain combines TRBV20-1 with TRBJ2-2, with D possibly being TRBD2 (5 bases). This CDR3 has 13 amino acids. Between the trimmed V and J ends, which lost 3 bases and 7 bases, there was a span of 12 bases. CDR1 and CDR2 (germline): DFQATT, SNEGSKA (reference sequence). CDR3 loop: CSASLIGVGELFF. The CDR3 nucleotides read TGCAGTGCTAGTCTTATCGGGGTCGGGGAGCTGTTTTTT.

This clonotype was observed at least ten times. The chain employs TRBV30 and TRBJ2-7, with 9 positions matching TRBD1. Germline CDR1 and CDR2: GTSNPN and SVGIG (reference sequence). V lost 7 bases and J lost 1; bases outside the gene matches: 2. The CDR3 has 12 amino acids. This chain's CDR3 is CALDRGSYEQYF. The CDR3 DNA reads TGTGCCTTGGACAGGGGTTCCTACGAGCAGTACTTC.

This clonotype was counted many times. This chain uses TRBV7-3 with TRBJ2-7; TRBD2 is a possible D gene (6 bases). This CDR3 comprises 14 residues. The germline CDR1 and CDR2 sequences are SGHTA and FQGTGA. With 4 bases removed from V and 2 bases from J, the gap between germline ends came to 12 bases. In DNA form, the CDR3 reads TGTGCCAGCAGCTACGGCGGCGGGGCCTACGAGCAGTACTTC. Its protein is CASSYGGGAYEQYF.

This clonotype was observed at least ten times. The chain employs TRBV5-1 and TRBJ2-3; a weak D match, TRBD2 (6 bases). The CDR3 sequence is 14 residues long. V lost 4 bases to trimming and J lost 2 bases, with 11 bases between them. Germline lookup yields CDR1 SGHRS and CDR2 YFSETQ. The CDR3 nucleotides are TGCGCCAGCAGCCGGGACTCCAACACAGATACGCAGTATTTT. This sequence encodes CASSRDSNTDTQYF.

The gene calls are TRBV7-3 and TRBJ2-1; 13 positions agree with TRBD2. The germline CDR1 and CDR2 sequences are SGHTA and FQGTGA. J was trimmed by 8 bases and V by 6 bases; bases with no gene match: 10. The CDR3 has 16 amino acids. The CDR3 nucleotides are TGTGCCAGCAGACCGCGACTAGCGGGAGGAATGGATGAGCAGTTCTTC. Its translation is CASRPRLAGGMDEQFF.

This clonotype was found many times. The V gene is TRBV3-1, the J gene TRBJ1-1, with D possibly TRBD1 on 6 matching bases. The germline V gene encodes CDR1 LGHDT and CDR2 YNNKEL (reference sequence). The germline V and J ends were trimmed by 8 bases and 7 bases, with 11 bases remaining between them. The CDR3 has 11 amino acids. CDR3 protein: CASRGQNEAFF. CDR3 coding DNA: TGTGCCAGCCGTGGACAGAATGAAGCTTTCTTT.

This clonotype was found many times. This chain joins TRBV7-3 and TRBJ2-2, with D possibly TRBD2 on 5 matching bases. Trimming cost V 6 bases and J 5 bases, with 10 bases left between them. Germline-derived CDR1 and CDR2 are SGHTA and FQGTGA. This CDR3 is built from 13 residues. The CDR3: CASSSGVTGELFF. The CDR3 bases are TGTGCCAGCAGTTCCGGGGTAACCGGGGAGCTGTTTTTT.

At least ten counts were recorded for this clonotype. The chain uses TRBV5-1 and TRBJ2-7; D remains ambiguous. Per germline, CDR1 SGHRS and CDR2 YFSETQ. The V gene lost 0 bases and the J gene lost 0 bases, with 7 bases spanning the gap. This CDR3 is built from 14 residues. The CDR3 DNA is TGCGCCAGCAGCTTGGTTGCCAGCTCCTACGAGCAGTACTTC. Translation: CASSLVASSYEQYF.

This clonotype was detected ten times or more. The V gene is TRBV7-2, the J gene TRBJ2-7; 7 bases line up with TRBD2. The V gene's germline CDR1 is SGHTA and CDR2 FQGNSA. V was pared by 1 base and J by 4 bases, with 4 bases of the junction left unmatched. This CDR3 region has 14 residues. The CDR3 here is CASSLVSGNYEQYF. The CDR3 bases are TGTGCCAGCAGCTTAGTAAGCGGGAATTACGAGCAGTACTTC.

V usage is TRBV7-2 and J usage is TRBJ2-7; 10 bases agree with TRBD2. With 0 bases clipped from V and 6 bases from J, the junction kept 5 bases outside the gene matches. From germline, CDR1 is SGHTA and CDR2 FQGNSA. This CDR3 region has 15 residues. The CDR3 sequence is CASSLASSGSGEQYF. As DNA, the CDR3 is TGTGCCAGCAGCTTAGCGTCTAGCGGGAGTGGCGAGCAGTACTTC.

The chain joins TRBV7-2 to TRBJ1-5, with D unclear. V dropped 0 bases and J dropped 7 bases, with 7 bases sitting between them. Looked up from germline, CDR1 is SGHTA and CDR2 is FQGNSA. This CDR3 comprises 13 residues. The CDR3 DNA reads as TGTGCCAGCAGCTTAGCGGTAGGACAGCCCCAGCATTTT. Translating gives CASSLAVGQPQHF.

This clonotype was found many times. CDR3 coding DNA: TGTGCCAGCAGCGGCGGTATACGGCTAGCGGGGTCCGCTAGCACAGATACGCAGTATTTT. This gives the protein CASSGGIRLAGSASTDTQYF. The V call is TRBV9, the J call TRBJ2-3; TRBD2 aligns across 9 bases. V shed 3 bases and J 0 bases; nucleotides not matched to a gene: 17. The CDR3 length is 20 residues. The V gene's germline CDR1 is SGDLS and CDR2 YYNGEE.

There are many counts of this clonotype. This rearrangement joins TRBV27 to TRBJ2-3; 12 bases agree with TRBD2. Per germline, CDR1 MNHEY and CDR2 SMNVEV (reference sequence). CDR3 length equals 17 residues. Trimming at V came to 6 bases and at J to 6 bases, leaving 13 bases not matched to a gene. The CDR3 DNA reads TGTGCCAGCAGCCCAACCCCGACTAGCGGGAGTAAGGATACGCAGTATTTT. It is translated as CASSPTPTSGSKDTQYF.

Notes on this clonotype: The junction shows a germline mismatch at one end, possibly a read error. The chain has TRBV7-3 and TRBJ1-6, with unresolved D. From germline, CDR1 is SGHTA and CDR2 FQGTGA. This CDR3 spans 14 amino acids. The CDR3 sequence is CASSLLGLNSPLNF. The CDR3 nucleotides are TGTGCCAGCAGCTTATTGGGTCTGAATTCACCCCTCAACTTT. Supplemented by reference TRBV7-3 and TRBJ1-6, the full variable domain reads GAGVSQTPSNKVTEKGKYVELRCDPISGHTALYWYRQSLGQGPEFLIYFQGTGAADDSGLPNDRFFAVRPEGSVSTLKIQRTERGDSAVYLCASSLLGLNSPLNFGNGTRLTVT.